This T cell receptor (beta chain) was sequenced for a study of blood T cells in healthy people across ages. Findings of the study overall: With naive T cell percentage, TCR beta diversity showed a strong correlation. A conclusive naive versus antigen-experienced comparison was prevented by the unsorted PBMCs.

Each donor's blood draw was around 9.2 milliliters of peripheral blood. Through a sample-barcoded 5' primer and a J-beta primer mix, a second PCR was run for roughly 6 to 11 cycles. Each cDNA molecule was tagged by a template-switch adaptor with 12 random nucleotides. TCRdb passed the 5' RACE reads through MiXCR, listing each CDR3 protein once. The sample has some 1.6 million distinct CDR3 sequences, about 31% seen once. The germline V gene encodes CDR1 DFQATT and CDR2 SNEGSKA (reference sequence). The CDR3 spans 15 residues. After removal of 6 bases from V and 5 bases from J, the junction contained 15 bases not matched to a gene. This clonotype was seen more than once but under ten times. Its antigen remains unknown.

Sequencing was performed on blood. This TCR was sampled from a woman younger than 45 in good health. J is TRBJ2-5 and V is TRBV20-1, with 7 positions matching TRBD1. The CDR3 DNA sequence: TGCAGTGCCCGTCTGAGGACAGGTCCCTCGGAGACCCAGTACTTC. Protein product: CSARLRTGPSETQYF.